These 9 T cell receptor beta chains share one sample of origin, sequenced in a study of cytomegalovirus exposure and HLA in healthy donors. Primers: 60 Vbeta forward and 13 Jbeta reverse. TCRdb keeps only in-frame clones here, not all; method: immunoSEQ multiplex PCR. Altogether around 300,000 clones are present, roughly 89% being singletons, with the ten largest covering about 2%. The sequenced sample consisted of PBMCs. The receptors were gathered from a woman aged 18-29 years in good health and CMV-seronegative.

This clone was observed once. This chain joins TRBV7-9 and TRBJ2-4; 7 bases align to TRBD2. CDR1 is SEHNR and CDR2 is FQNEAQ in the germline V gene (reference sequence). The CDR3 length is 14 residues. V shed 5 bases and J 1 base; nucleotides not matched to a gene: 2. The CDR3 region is CASSGGGAKNIQYF. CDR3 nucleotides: TGTGCCAGCAGCGGGGGGGGTGCCAAAAACATTCAGTACTTC.

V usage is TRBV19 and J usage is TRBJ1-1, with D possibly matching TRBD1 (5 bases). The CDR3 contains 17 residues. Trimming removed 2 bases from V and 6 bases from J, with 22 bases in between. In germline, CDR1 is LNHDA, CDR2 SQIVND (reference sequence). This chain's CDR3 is CASSIRFPPGSGSEAFF. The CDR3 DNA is TGTGCCAGTAGTATAAGGTTTCCCCCAGGGTCGGGCTCTGAAGCTTTCTTT.

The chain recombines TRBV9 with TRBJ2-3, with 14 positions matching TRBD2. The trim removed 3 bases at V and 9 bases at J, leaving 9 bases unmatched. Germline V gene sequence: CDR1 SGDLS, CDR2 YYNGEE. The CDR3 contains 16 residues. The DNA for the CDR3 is TGTGCCAGCAGCGCGACTAGCGGGGGGGCCGGCGTAACGCAGTATTTT. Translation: CASSATSGGAGVTQYF. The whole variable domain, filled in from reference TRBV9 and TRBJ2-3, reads DSGVTQTPKHLITATGQRVTLRCSPRSGDLSVYWYQQSLDQGLQFLIQYYNGEERAKGNILERFSAQQFPDLHSELNLSSLELGDSALYFCASSATSGGAGVTQYFGPGTRLTVL.

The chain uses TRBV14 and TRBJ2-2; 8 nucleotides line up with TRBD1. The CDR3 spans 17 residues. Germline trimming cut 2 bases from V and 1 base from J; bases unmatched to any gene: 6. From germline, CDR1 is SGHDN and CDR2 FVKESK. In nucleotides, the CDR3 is TGTGCCAGCAGCCAACTCCGGGACAGGATGAACACCGGGGAGCTGTTTTTT. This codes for CASSQLRDRMNTGELFF.

CDR3 residues: CSVEEGQGFNYGYTF. The DNA of the CDR3 is TGCAGCGTTGAAGAGGGGCAGGGCTTTAACTATGGCTACACCTTC. The chain combines TRBV29-1 with TRBJ1-2, with D maybe TRBD1 (5 bases). CDR1 and CDR2 (germline): SQVTM, ANQGSEA. There are 15 residues in the CDR3. The V end was cut by 0 bases, the J end by 1 base, with 12 bases between.

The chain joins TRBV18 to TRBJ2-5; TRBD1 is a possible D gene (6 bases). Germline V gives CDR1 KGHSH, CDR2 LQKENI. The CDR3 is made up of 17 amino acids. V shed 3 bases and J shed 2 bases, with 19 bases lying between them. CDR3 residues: CASSPTGTTMEQETQYF. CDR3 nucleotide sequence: TGTGCCAGCTCACCCACCGGGACAACCATGGAGCAAGAGACCCAGTACTTC.

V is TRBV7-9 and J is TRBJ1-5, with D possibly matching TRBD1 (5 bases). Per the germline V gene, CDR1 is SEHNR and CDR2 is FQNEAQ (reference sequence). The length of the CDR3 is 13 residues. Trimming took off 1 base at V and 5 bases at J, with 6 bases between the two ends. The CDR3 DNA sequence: TGTGCCAGCAGCTTAGGACAGCATCAGCCCCAGCATTTT. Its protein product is CASSLGQHQPQHF.

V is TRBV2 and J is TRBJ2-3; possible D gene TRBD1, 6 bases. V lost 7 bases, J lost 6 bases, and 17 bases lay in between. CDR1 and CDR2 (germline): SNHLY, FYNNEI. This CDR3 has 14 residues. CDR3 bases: TGTGCCAGCATAACAGGGCTAGTCAGGGATACGCAGTATTTT. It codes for CASITGLVRDTQYF.

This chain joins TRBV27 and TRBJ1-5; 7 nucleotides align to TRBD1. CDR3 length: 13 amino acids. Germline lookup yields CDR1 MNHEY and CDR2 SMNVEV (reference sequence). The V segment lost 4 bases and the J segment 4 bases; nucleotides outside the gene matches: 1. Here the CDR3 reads CASSWDRNQPQHF. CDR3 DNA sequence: TGTGCCAGCAGTTGGGACAGAAATCAGCCCCAGCATTTT.